This T cell receptor (beta chain) was retrieved from a study of response to subunit inactivated influenza vaccine. Overall study findings and caveats: New T cells are recruited in small numbers by each seasonal influenza vaccination, according to the authors' suggestion.

The junction had 18 bases not matched to a gene; V was cut back by 7 bases and J by 3 bases. The CDR3 extends over 17 amino acids. In regard to this clonotype: Its antigen remains unidentified.

Each CDR3 protein gets one entry after TCRdb re-called the RT-PCR reads with MiXCR. The sample shows around 470,000 distinct CDR3 sequences, roughly 7.9% of them seen only once. Sequences were derived from PBMCs from blood, sampled around 25 months after vaccination. The receptor's source is a man between 50 and 69 years old who received an inactivated influenza vaccine. The rearrangement links TRBV12-3 or TRBV12-4 to TRBJ2-7; TRBD1 matches 7 bases. CDR3 nucleotides: TGTGCCAGCAATTACAGGGGCATCGTTGAGAGCGGCTACGAGCAGTACTTC. This sequence encodes CASNYRGIVESGYEQYF.